Each of the 31 T cell receptor beta chains below was sequenced from the same sample in a study of PD-1 blockade in classical Hodgkin lymphoma. TCRdb's copy holds only in-frame clones and misses some; the assay was immunoSEQ multiplex PCR. The profile shows some 11,000 clones, roughly 80% of them singletons. The time point was: cycle 4 day 1 (C4D1), after five to seven weeks of nivolumab. Following autologous stem cell transplantation, relapse occurred in every patient, and exposure to brentuximab vedotin varied. Thawed PBMCs underwent magnetic negative selection to yield purified CD4+ T cells. Source: CD4+ T cells from blood, taken before the fourth cycle of nivolumab. The receptors derive from a human donor with classical Hodgkin lymphoma.

The rearrangement uses TRBV7-3 and TRBJ2-3; either TRBD1 or TRBD2 may fit D (6 bases each). This CDR3 spans 15 amino acids. The germline V gene encodes CDR1 SGHTA and CDR2 FQGTGA. Trimming pared 5 bases from V and 2 bases from J, leaving 14 bases between. The CDR3 nucleotides are TGTGCCAGCAGCCTGGGGGGCGGCATCACAGATACGCAGTATTTT. It encodes CASSLGGGITDTQYF.

This sequence joins TRBV15 and TRBJ1-1, with 10 bases that match TRBD1. The J segment lost 11 bases and the V segment lost 1 base, leaving 7 bases of the junction unmatched. Looked up from germline, CDR1 is LNHNV and CDR2 is YYDKDF (reference sequence). This CDR3 is built from 14 residues. In nucleotides, the CDR3 is TGTGCCACCAGCAGAGGAGGACAGGGGGGGATGGCTTTCTTT. Translation gives CATSRGGQGGMAFF. The variable domain in full, with the rest retrieved from reference TRBV15 and TRBJ1-1, is DAMVIQNPRYQVTQFGKPVTLSCSQTLNHNVMYWYQQKSSQAPKLLFHYYDKDFNNEADTPDNFQSRRPNTSFCFLDIRSPGLGDTAMYLCATSRGGQGGMAFFGQGTRLTVV.

V usage is TRBV5-1 and J usage is TRBJ2-5; no definite D call. Germline CDR1 is SGHRS and CDR2 is YFSETQ. The germline V and J ends were trimmed by 0 bases and 5 bases, with 14 bases remaining between them. CDR3 length: 15 residues. CDR3: CASSLGRAQGETQYF. In nucleotides, the CDR3 is TGCGCCAGCAGCTTGGGTCGGGCTCAAGGGGAGACCCAGTACTTC. Drawing the rest from reference TRBV5-1 and TRBJ2-5, the complete variable domain is KAGVTQTPRYLIKTRGQQVTLSCSPISGHRSVSWYQQTPGQGLQFLFEYFSETQRNKGNFPGRFSGRQFSNSRSEMNVSTLELGDSALYLCASSLGRAQGETQYFGPGTRLLVL.

The V gene is TRBV29-1, the J gene TRBJ1-6; D ambiguous. This CDR3 has 12 amino acids. V lost 4 bases to trimming and J lost 3 bases, with 4 bases between them. The germline V gene encodes CDR1 SQVTM and CDR2 ANQGSEA. The CDR3 DNA reads as TGCAGCGTTGGGGACTATAATTCACCCCTCCACTTT. Its protein is CSVGDYNSPLHF.

This sequence joins TRBV15 and TRBJ2-7, with D possibly being TRBD2 (5 bases). Trimming took off 0 bases at V and 4 bases at J, with 19 bases between the two ends. The CDR3 spans 17 residues. Germline CDR1 is LNHNV and CDR2 is YYDKDF (reference sequence). The CDR3 region has the DNA TGTGCCACCAGCAGAGATCCGCGACGGTCGGGGAAGTACGAGCAGTACTTC. This gives the protein CATSRDPRRSGKYEQYF.

The chain has TRBV28 and TRBJ1-1; no reliable D call. With 5 bases removed from V and 5 bases from J, the gap between germline ends came to 18 bases. Germline V lookup: CDR1 MDHEN, CDR2 SYDVKM. The CDR3 runs 15 residues. CDR3 loop: CASSPPDLGWTEAFF. In DNA form, the CDR3 reads TGTGCCAGCAGTCCACCCGATCTGGGCTGGACTGAAGCTTTCTTT.

The chain carries TRBV5-1 and TRBJ2-3; no definite D call. V lost 4 bases and J lost 3, with 12 bases in between. This CDR3 spans 14 amino acids. Germline assignment: CDR1 SGHRS and CDR2 YFSETQ. The CDR3 DNA follows: TGCGCCAGCAGCCCTGGGATGGGGACAGATACGCAGTATTTT. Amino acids: CASSPGMGTDTQYF.

The V and J genes are TRBV2 and TRBJ2-7; 10 nucleotides line up with TRBD2. The V gene end was trimmed by 6 bases and the J gene end by 0 bases; junction bases not matched to a gene: 5. Germline V CDR1 and CDR2: SNHLY, FYNNEI. The CDR3 is 15 residues long. CDR3 in amino acids: CASRVTSGISYEQYF. CDR3 DNA sequence: TGTGCCAGCAGGGTAACTAGCGGGATCTCCTACGAGCAGTACTTC.

The genes are TRBV5-1 and TRBJ2-7; D gene ambiguous. Germline V CDR1 and CDR2: SGHRS, YFSETQ. Trimming took 2 bases from V and 7 from J, leaving 19 bases between them. This CDR3 is 15 amino acids long. The CDR3 protein is CASSFGGGGVREQYF. The CDR3 bases are TGCGCCAGCAGCTTTGGTGGCGGCGGCGTGCGGGAGCAGTACTTC.

This chain joins TRBV6-5 and TRBJ2-3; 7 bases line up with TRBD1. CDR1 and CDR2 (germline): MNHEY, SVGAGI. J was trimmed by 1 base and V by 0 bases; bases with no gene match: 1. The CDR3 loop spans 15 amino acids. CDR3 sequence reads: CASSYSGQGTDTQYF. The CDR3 DNA sequence: TGTGCCAGCAGTTACTCCGGACAGGGCACAGATACGCAGTATTTT.

The genes are TRBV5-8 and TRBJ2-6; D may be TRBD1 or TRBD2 (5 bases each). V gave up 0 bases and J gave up 4 bases, with 14 bases separating them. The CDR3 spans 17 residues. Germline V gives CDR1 SGHTS, CDR2 YDEGEE. The CDR3 reads CASSLDRGGGGANVLTF. CDR3 DNA: TGTGCCAGCAGCTTGGACCGTGGGGGTGGAGGGGCCAACGTCCTGACTTTC. Combining the CDR3 with reference TRBV5-8 and TRBJ2-6 gives the whole variable domain EAGVTQSPTHLIKTRGQQATLRCSPISGHTSVYWYQQALGLGLQFLLWYDEGEERNRGNFPPRFSGRQFPNYSSELNVNALELEDSALYLCASSLDRGGGGANVLTFGAGSRLTVL.

V usage is TRBV30 and J usage is TRBJ2-1; 10 bases agree with TRBD2. In germline, CDR1 is GTSNPN, CDR2 SVGIG (reference sequence). V trimming: 0 bases; J trimming: 3 bases; junction bases outside the gene matches: 5. The CDR3 length is 16 residues. CDR3 DNA: TGTGCCTGGAGTGTAGCGGCTAGCGGGAGCTACAATGAGCAGTTCTTC. Translation: CAWSVAASGSYNEQFF.

Only a few counts were recorded for this clone. The chain uses TRBV5-6 and TRBJ1-6; D call uncertain. This CDR3 comprises 15 residues. Trimming cost V 0 bases and J 6 bases, with 10 bases left between them. CDR1 and CDR2 from the germline V gene are SGHDT and YYEEEE. CDR3 amino acids: CASSLGRVGNSPLHF. The CDR3 DNA reads as TGTGCCAGCAGCTTGGGAAGGGTTGGTAATTCACCCCTCCACTTT. Supplemented by reference TRBV5-6 and TRBJ1-6, the full variable domain reads DAGVTQSPTHLIKTRGQQVTLRCSPKSGHDTVSWYQQALGQGPQFIFQYYEEEERQRGNFPDRFSGHQFPNYSSELNVNALLLGDSALYLCASSLGRVGNSPLHFGNGTRLTVT.

The sample holds one count of this clone. This chain joins TRBV20-1 and TRBJ2-7, with unresolved D. CDR3 size: 11 residues. V lost 7 bases to trimming and J lost 7 bases, with 14 bases between them. Germline V CDR1 and CDR2: DFQATT, SNEGSKA (reference sequence). CDR3 amino acids: CSVPDRREQYF. CDR3 DNA sequence: TGCAGTGTTCCTGACCGGAGAGAGCAGTACTTC.

The chain uses TRBV20-1 and TRBJ2-5; D remains unclear. The germline V gene has CDR1 DFQATT and CDR2 SNEGSKA (reference sequence). Trimming removed 7 bases from V and 5 bases from J, with 11 bases in between. This CDR3 has 11 amino acids. DNA for the CDR3: TGCAGTGAAAGCGCCAGTGAGACCCAGTACTTC. It encodes CSESASETQYF.

The gene calls are TRBV5-1 and TRBJ2-1; 16 bases agree with TRBD2. Looked up from germline, CDR1 is SGHRS and CDR2 is YFSETQ. V shed 4 bases, J shed 5 bases, and the junction held 3 bases outside the gene matches. The CDR3 spans 16 residues. The CDR3 coding sequence is TGCGCCAGCAGCCAAGGGACTAGCGGGAGGGACAATGAGCAGTTCTTC. Residues: CASSQGTSGRDNEQFF.

The chain joins TRBV5-6 to TRBJ2-1, with D uncertain. CDR3 size: 11 residues. Germline assignment: CDR1 SGHDT and CDR2 YYEEEE. Trimming took 7 bases from V and 6 from J, leaving 8 bases between them. CDR3 sequence (DNA): TGTGCCAGCTACTGGGCCAATGAGCAGTTCTTC. Residues: CASYWANEQFF.

The chain has TRBV30 and TRBJ1-6; TRBD1 matches 8 bases. The J segment lost 9 bases and the V segment lost 3 bases, leaving 10 bases of the junction unmatched. The germline gives CDR1 GTSNPN, CDR2 SVGIG (reference sequence). This CDR3 has 15 residues. The CDR3 DNA reads as TGTGCCTGGAGGGGGCCCCGGGACAGGAGTTCACCCCTCCACTTT. Protein: CAWRGPRDRSSPLHF.

V is TRBV14 and J is TRBJ2-1, with 8 positions matching TRBD1. The germline gives CDR1 SGHDN, CDR2 FVKESK. V was pared by 5 bases and J by 7 bases, with 7 bases of the junction left unmatched. This CDR3 region has 14 residues. The DNA of the CDR3 is TGTGCCAGCAGCGCTAGACAGGGGTTGAATGAGCAGTTCTTC. Translating it yields CASSARQGLNEQFF.

The chain carries TRBV28 and TRBJ1-3, with a possible D match to TRBD1 (5 bases). This CDR3 comprises 16 residues. V lost 5 bases and J 0 bases, leaving 14 bases between the germline ends. Germline-derived CDR1 and CDR2 are MDHEN and SYDVKM. Here the CDR3 DNA reads TGTGCCAGCAGTCCACGACAGCCCTACTCTGGAAACACCATATATTTT. Amino acid sequence: CASSPRQPYSGNTIYF.

This clone was found a few times. CDR3 amino acids: CASSQDPVFSGANVLTF. CDR3 nucleotides: TGTGCCAGCAGCCAAGATCCAGTATTCTCTGGGGCCAACGTCCTGACTTTC. This sequence joins TRBV14 and TRBJ2-6; no reliable D call. The CDR3 extends over 17 amino acids. Trimming removed 0 bases from V and 0 bases from J, with 9 bases in between. The V gene's germline CDR1 is SGHDN and CDR2 FVKESK.

The chain carries TRBV15 and TRBJ2-7; 7 nucleotides agree with TRBD1. Germline CDR1 LNHNV, CDR2 YYDKDF (reference sequence). With 4 bases clipped from V and 3 bases from J, the junction kept 3 bases outside the gene matches. This CDR3 is built from 13 residues. CDR3 protein: CATSTNRGYEQYF. CDR3 sequence (DNA): TGTGCCACCAGCACAAACAGGGGCTACGAGCAGTACTTC.

The count of this clone is one. The rearrangement links TRBV28 to TRBJ2-4, with D maybe TRBD2 (7 bases). V was clipped by 5 bases and J by 2 bases, with 19 bases between them. In germline, CDR1 is MDHEN, CDR2 SYDVKM. The CDR3 is 17 amino acids. The CDR3 DNA sequence: TGTGCCAGCAGTCGCCCTCCGGGGGGCGAAACCAAAAACATTCAGTACTTC. It translates to CASSRPPGGETKNIQYF.

The CDR3 DNA is TGTGCCAGCAGCTTAGTAGGCGGGCAGGGAGAGACTGAAGCTTTCTTT. Translating gives CASSLVGGQGETEAFF. The V and J genes are TRBV11-1 and TRBJ1-1; tentative D call: TRBD1 (5 bases). Trimming pared 1 base from V and 5 bases from J, leaving 17 bases between. CDR1 SGHAT and CDR2 FQDESV come from the germline V gene (reference sequence). The CDR3 has 16 residues.

This rearrangement joins TRBV29-1 to TRBJ2-1; a possible D gene is TRBD2 (5 bases). V was clipped by 0 bases and J by 4 bases, with 10 bases between them. The CDR3 contains 14 residues. Germline CDR1 SQVTM, CDR2 ANQGSEA. This CDR3 is CSVEEGGRYNEQFF. The CDR3 DNA reads TGCAGCGTTGAAGAAGGAGGCCGGTACAATGAGCAGTTCTTC.

The gene calls are TRBV5-1 and TRBJ2-5, with D possibly called TRBD1 or TRBD2 (5 bases each). Germline loops: CDR1 SGHRS, CDR2 YFSETQ. V gave up 3 bases and J gave up 5 bases, with 14 bases separating them. The length of the CDR3 is 14 residues. The CDR3 loop is CASSSPGAGETQYF. The CDR3 DNA follows: TGCGCCAGCAGCTCCCCCGGGGCCGGGGAGACCCAGTACTTC. The full variable domain, completed using reference TRBV5-1 and TRBJ2-5, is KAGVTQTPRYLIKTRGQQVTLSCSPISGHRSVSWYQQTPGQGLQFLFEYFSETQRNKGNFPGRFSGRQFSNSRSEMNVSTLELGDSALYLCASSSPGAGETQYFGPGTRLLVL.

The V and J genes are TRBV6-5 and TRBJ1-2, with D possibly being TRBD1 (6 bases). V was pared by 8 bases and J by 4 bases, with 17 bases between. The CDR3 has 14 amino acids. Germline V gene sequence: CDR1 MNHEY, CDR2 SVGAGI. CDR3 in DNA: TGTGCCAGCTCGACCTACACAGGGTCCTATGGCTACACCTTC. It is translated as CASSTYTGSYGYTF.

The chain joins TRBV2 to TRBJ2-5; the match to TRBD1 covers 9 bases. This CDR3 has 14 amino acids. Losses at the gene ends were 4 bases for V and 5 bases for J; bases not matched to a gene: 5. Germline V gives CDR1 SNHLY, CDR2 FYNNEI. CDR3 in amino acids: CASSGTGERETQYF. The CDR3 bases are TGTGCCAGCAGTGGGACAGGGGAGCGTGAGACCCAGTACTTC.

The rearrangement links TRBV16 to TRBJ2-7, with D unresolved. From germline, CDR1 is KGHSY and CDR2 FQNENV. The V end was cut by 5 bases, the J end by 2 bases, with 13 bases between. The CDR3 sequence is 14 residues long. CDR3 protein: CASSGQDFPYEQYF. The CDR3 region has the DNA TGTGCCAGCAGCGGCCAAGATTTCCCCTACGAGCAGTACTTC.

The V gene is TRBV14, the J gene TRBJ2-3; D gene ambiguous. CDR3 size: 13 residues. Germline V lookup: CDR1 SGHDN, CDR2 FVKESK. The ends were cut back, 6 bases at V and 0 bases at J, with 7 bases in the middle. The CDR3 nucleotides are TGTGCCAGCAGTTATATTAGCACAGATACGCAGTATTTT. Protein: CASSYISTDTQYF.

The V call is TRBV19, the J call TRBJ1-5; perhaps TRBD1 as D (5 bases). This CDR3 is 13 amino acids long. The germline CDR1 and CDR2 sequences are LNHDA and SQIVND (reference sequence). V was trimmed by 5 bases and J by 7 bases, leaving 12 bases between them. For the CDR3, the DNA is TGTGCCAGTAGTGTAATAGGACAACAGCCCCAGCATTTT. This gives the protein CASSVIGQQPQHF.